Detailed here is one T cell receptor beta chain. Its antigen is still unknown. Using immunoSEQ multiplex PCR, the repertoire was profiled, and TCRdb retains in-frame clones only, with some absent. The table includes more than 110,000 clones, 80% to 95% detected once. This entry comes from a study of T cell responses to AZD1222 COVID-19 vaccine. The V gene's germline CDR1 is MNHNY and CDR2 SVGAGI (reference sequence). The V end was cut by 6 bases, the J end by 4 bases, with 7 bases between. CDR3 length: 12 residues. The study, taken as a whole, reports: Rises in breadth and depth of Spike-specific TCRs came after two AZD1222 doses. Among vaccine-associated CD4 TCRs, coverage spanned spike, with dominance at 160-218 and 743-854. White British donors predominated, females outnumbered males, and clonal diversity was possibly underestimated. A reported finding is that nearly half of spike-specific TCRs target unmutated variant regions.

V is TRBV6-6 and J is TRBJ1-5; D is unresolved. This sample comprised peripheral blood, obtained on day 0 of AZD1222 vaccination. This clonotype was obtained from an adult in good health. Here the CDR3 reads CASRHSNQPQHF. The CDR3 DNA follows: TGTGCCAGCAGACACTCAAATCAGCCCCAGCATTTT.